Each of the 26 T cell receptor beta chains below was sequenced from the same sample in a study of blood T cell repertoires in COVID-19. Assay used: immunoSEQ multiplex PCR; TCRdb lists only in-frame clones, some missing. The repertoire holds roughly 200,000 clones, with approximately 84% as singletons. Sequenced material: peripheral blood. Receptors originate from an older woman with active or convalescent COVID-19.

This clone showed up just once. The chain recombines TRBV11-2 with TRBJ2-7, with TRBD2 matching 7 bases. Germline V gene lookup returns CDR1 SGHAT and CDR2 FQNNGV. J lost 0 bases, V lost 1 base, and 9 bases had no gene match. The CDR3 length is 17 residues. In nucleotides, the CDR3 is TGTGCCAGCAGCTTAGCTGGGGTGGGCGGGAGCTCCTACGAGCAGTACTTC. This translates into CASSLAGVGGSSYEQYF.

The chain's CDR3 is CASSEDLGGEQFF. The CDR3 DNA reads TGTGCCAGCAGTGAAGACCTCGGGGGTGAGCAGTTCTTC. The chain links TRBV2 to TRBJ2-1; TRBD2 is a possible D gene (6 bases). With 1 base removed from V and 9 bases from J, the gap between germline ends came to 10 bases. The CDR3 spans 13 residues. Germline CDR1 and CDR2: SNHLY and FYNNEI.

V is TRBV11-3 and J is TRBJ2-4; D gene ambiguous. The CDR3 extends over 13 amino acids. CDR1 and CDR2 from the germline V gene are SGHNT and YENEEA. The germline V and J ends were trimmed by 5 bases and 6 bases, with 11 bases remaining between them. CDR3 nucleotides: TGTGCCAGCAGCCCCGGTGGAGTAAACATTCAGTACTTC. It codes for CASSPGGVNIQYF.

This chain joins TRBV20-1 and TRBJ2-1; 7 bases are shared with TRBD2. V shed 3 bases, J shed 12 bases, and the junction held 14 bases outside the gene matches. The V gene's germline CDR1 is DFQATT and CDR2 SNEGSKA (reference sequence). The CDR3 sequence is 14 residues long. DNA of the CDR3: TGCAGTGCTAGTGGGGGACCGGCGGGAGAGGGGCAGTTCTTC. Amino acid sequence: CSASGGPAGEGQFF.

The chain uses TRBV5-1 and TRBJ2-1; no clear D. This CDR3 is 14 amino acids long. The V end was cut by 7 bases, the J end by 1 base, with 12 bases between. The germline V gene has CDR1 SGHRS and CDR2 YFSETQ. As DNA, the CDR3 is TGCGCCAGCTACGCCGTCGGGTCCTACAATGAGCAGTTCTTC. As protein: CASYAVGSYNEQFF.

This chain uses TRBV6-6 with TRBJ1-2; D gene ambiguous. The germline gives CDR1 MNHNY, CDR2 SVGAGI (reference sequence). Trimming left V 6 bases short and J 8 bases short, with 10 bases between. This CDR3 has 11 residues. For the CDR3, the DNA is TGTGCCAGCAGCCCTATATGGGGCTACACCTTC. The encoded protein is CASSPIWGYTF.

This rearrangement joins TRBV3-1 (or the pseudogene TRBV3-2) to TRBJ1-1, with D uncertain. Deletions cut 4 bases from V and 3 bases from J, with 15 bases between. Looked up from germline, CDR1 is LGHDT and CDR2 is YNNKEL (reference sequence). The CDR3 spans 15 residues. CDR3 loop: CASSPGGGSDTEAFF. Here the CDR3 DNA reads TGTGCCAGCAGCCCCGGAGGAGGGTCGGACACTGAAGCTTTCTTT.

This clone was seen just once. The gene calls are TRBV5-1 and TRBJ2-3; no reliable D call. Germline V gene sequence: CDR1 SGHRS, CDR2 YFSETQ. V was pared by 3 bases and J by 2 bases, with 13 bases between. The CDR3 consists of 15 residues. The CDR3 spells CASSSTPDSTDTQYF. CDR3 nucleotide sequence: TGCGCCAGCAGCTCAACCCCCGACTCCACAGATACGCAGTATTTT.

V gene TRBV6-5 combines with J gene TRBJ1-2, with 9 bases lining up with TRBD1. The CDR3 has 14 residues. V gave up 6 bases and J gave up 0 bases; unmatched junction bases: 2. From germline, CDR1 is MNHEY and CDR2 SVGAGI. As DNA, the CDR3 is TGTGCCAGCAGAACAGGGGGCTCTAACTATGGCTACACCTTC. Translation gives CASRTGGSNYGYTF.

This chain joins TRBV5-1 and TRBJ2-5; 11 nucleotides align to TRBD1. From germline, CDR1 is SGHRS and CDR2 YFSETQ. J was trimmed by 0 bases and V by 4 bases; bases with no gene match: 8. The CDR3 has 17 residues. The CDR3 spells CASSTGQGAMYQETQYF. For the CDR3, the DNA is TGCGCCAGCAGCACCGGACAGGGGGCGATGTACCAAGAGACCCAGTACTTC.

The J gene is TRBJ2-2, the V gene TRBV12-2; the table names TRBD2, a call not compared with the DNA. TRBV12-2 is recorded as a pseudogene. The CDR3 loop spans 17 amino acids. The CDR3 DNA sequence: TGTGCAAGTCGCTTAGCGCTAATTAGCGGTTACACCGGGGAGCTGTTTTTT. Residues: CASRLALISGYTGELFF.

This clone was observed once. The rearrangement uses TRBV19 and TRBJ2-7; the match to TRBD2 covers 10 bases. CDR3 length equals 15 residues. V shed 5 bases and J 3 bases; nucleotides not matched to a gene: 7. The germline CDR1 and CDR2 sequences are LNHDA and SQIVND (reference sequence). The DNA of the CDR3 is TGTGCCAGTAGTCCTGCGACTAGCGGGTTCTACGAGCAGTACTTC. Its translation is CASSPATSGFYEQYF. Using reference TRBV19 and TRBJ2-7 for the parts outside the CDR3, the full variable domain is DGGITQSPKYLFRKEGQNVTLSCEQNLNHDAMYWYRQDPGQGLRLIYYSQIVNDFQKGDIAEGYSVSREKKESFPLTVTSAQKNPTAFYLCASSPATSGFYEQYFGPGTRLTVT.

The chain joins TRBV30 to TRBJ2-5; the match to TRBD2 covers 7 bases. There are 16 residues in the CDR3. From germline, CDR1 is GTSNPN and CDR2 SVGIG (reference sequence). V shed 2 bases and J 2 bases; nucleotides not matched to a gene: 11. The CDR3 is CAWSLGRAAGQETQYF. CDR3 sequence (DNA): TGTGCCTGGAGTTTAGGTAGAGCAGCGGGGCAAGAGACCCAGTACTTC.

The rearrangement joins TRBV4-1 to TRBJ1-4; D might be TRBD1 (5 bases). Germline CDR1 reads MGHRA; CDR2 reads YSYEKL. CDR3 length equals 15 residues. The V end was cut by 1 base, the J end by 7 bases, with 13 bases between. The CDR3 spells CASSQVEGASEKLFF. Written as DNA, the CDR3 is TGCGCCAGCAGCCAAGTTGAAGGGGCTAGTGAAAAACTGTTTTTT.

The DNA for the CDR3 is TGTGCCAGCAGCAAAGTAGGAGGACAGGTTAATCAGCCCCAGCATTTT. Its protein is CASSKVGGQVNQPQHF. This chain links TRBV21-1 with TRBJ1-5; the table names TRBD1, a call not compared with the DNA. TRBV21-1 is described as a pseudogene. CDR3 size: 16 residues.

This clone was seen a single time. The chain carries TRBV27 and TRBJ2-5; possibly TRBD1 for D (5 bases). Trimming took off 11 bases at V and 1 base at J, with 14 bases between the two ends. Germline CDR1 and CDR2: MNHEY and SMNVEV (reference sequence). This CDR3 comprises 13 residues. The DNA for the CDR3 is TGTGCCTCGGGCAGGGCCTCCCAAGAGACCCAGTACTTC. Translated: CASGRASQETQYF.

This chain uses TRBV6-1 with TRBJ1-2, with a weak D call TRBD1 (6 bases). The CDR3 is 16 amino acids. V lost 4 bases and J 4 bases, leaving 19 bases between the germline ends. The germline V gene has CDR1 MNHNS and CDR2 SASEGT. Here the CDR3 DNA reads TGTGCCAGCAGTGGGACCGGGACAAGGAGGCCCTATGGCTACACCTTC. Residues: CASSGTGTRRPYGYTF.

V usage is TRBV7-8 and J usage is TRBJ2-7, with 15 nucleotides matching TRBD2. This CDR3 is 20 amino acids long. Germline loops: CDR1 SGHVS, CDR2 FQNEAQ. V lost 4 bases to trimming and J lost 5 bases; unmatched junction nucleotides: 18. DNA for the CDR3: TGTGCCAGCAGCTCCCGGACCCGGACTAGCGGGAGGGTTAATGAGAACGAGCAGTACTTC. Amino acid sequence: CASSSRTRTSGRVNENEQYF.

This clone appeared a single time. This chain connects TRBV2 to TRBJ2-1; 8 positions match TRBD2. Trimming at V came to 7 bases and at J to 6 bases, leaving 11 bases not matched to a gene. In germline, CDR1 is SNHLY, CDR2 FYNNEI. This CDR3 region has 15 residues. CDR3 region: CASMVAGRASNEQFF. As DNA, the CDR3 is TGTGCCAGCATGGTAGCCGGGAGGGCCAGCAATGAGCAGTTCTTC.

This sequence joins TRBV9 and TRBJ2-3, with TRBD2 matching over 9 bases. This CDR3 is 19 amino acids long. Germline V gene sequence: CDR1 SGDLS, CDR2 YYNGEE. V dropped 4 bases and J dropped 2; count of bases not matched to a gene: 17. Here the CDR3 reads CASSTLGLAGRYDTDTQYF. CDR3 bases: TGTGCCAGCAGCACACTGGGGCTAGCGGGGCGTTATGACACAGATACGCAGTATTTT.

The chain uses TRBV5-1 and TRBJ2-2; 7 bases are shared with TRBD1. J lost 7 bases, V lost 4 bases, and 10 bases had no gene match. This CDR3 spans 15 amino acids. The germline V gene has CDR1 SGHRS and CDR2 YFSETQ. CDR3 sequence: CASSLEAGGNGELFF. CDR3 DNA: TGCGCCAGCAGCCTTGAGGCAGGGGGTAACGGGGAGCTGTTTTTT. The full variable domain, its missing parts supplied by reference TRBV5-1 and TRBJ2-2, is KAGVTQTPRYLIKTRGQQVTLSCSPISGHRSVSWYQQTPGQGLQFLFEYFSETQRNKGNFPGRFSGRQFSNSRSEMNVSTLELGDSALYLCASSLEAGGNGELFFGEGSRLTVL.

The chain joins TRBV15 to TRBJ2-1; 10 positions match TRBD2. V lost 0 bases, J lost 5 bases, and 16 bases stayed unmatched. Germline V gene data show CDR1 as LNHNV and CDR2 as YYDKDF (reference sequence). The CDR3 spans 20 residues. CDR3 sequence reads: CATSRDERRFGTSGDNEQFF. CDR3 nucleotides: TGTGCCACCAGCAGAGATGAGAGGAGATTCGGAACTAGCGGGGACAATGAGCAGTTCTTC.

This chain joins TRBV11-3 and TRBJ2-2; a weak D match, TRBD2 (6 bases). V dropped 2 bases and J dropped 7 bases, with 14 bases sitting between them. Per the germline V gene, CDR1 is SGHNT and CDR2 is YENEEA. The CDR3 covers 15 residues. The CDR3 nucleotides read TGTGCCAGCAGCTTAAGTGGGAGAGCGGGCGGGGAGCTGTTTTTT. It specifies CASSLSGRAGGELFF.

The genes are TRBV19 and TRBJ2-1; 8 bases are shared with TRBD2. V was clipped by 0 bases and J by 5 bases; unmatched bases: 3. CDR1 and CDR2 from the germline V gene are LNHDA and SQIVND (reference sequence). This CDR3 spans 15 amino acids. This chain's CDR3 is CASSIDKLADNEQFF. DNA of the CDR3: TGTGCCAGTAGTATAGATAAACTAGCGGACAATGAGCAGTTCTTC. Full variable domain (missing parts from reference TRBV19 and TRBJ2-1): DGGITQSPKYLFRKEGQNVTLSCEQNLNHDAMYWYRQDPGQGLRLIYYSQIVNDFQKGDIAEGYSVSREKKESFPLTVTSAQKNPTAFYLCASSIDKLADNEQFFGPGTRLTVL.

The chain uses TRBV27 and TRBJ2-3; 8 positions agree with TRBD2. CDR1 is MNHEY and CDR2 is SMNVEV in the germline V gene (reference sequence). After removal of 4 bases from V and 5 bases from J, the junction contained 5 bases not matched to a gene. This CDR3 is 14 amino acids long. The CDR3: CASSWTGGLDTQYF. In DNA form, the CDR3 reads TGTGCCAGCAGTTGGACGGGAGGGTTAGATACGCAGTATTTT.

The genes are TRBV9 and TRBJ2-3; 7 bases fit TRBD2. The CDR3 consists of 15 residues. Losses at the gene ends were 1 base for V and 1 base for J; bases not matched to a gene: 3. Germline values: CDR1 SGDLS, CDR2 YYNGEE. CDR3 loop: CASSVRLAGTDTQYF. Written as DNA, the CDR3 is TGTGCCAGCAGCGTACGGCTAGCGGGCACAGATACGCAGTATTTT. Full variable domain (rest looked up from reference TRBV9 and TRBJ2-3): DSGVTQTPKHLITATGQRVTLRCSPRSGDLSVYWYQQSLDQGLQFLIQYYNGEERAKGNILERFSAQQFPDLHSELNLSSLELGDSALYFCASSVRLAGTDTQYFGPGTRLTVL.